Listed below are T cell receptor beta chains from one sample, sequenced in a study of patients and donors after allogeneic stem cell transplantation. Each CDR3 protein gets one entry after TCRdb re-called the RT-PCR reads with MiXCR. The sample has 15,000 to 20,000 distinct CDR3 sequences; roughly 4.5% are singletons. Source material: blood, either unsorted or a sorted T cell fraction (not recorded which). The source is a human donor who was either an allogeneic HSCT recipient or a stem cell or donor lymphocyte infusion donor (not recorded which). It is not recorded whose cells these are; they may come from a transplant donor. The CDR3 runs from the conserved cysteine through the conserved F or W. Each record gives: D gene, V gene, J gene, clone size, CDR3 protein, CDR3 DNA. D genes are given only for firm matches. Clone size, where shown, is once, few, many, or a class for clones that have expanded.

TRBD1	TRBV7-9	TRBJ2-2	many	CASSFAQGGTGELFF	TGTGCCAGCAGCTTTGCACAGGGGGGCACCGGGGAGCTGTTTTTT
.	TRBV7-8	TRBJ1-1	many	CASSPSSGNTEAFF	TGTGCCAGCAGCCCCAGTAGTGGGAACACTGAAGCTTTCTTT
.	TRBV6-5	TRBJ2-5	.	CASSWMRTAQQETQYF	TGTGCCAGCAGTTGGATGAGGACAGCCCAACAAGAGACCCAGTACTTC
TRBD1	TRBV7-9	TRBJ2-1	few	CASSLVGEGAHEQFF	TGTGCCAGCAGCTTAGTAGGTGAGGGGGCCCATGAGCAGTTCTTC
.	TRBV7-9	TRBJ1-3	many	CASSPRLGGGNTIYF	TGTGCCAGCAGCCCGCGCCTAGGAGGCGGAAACACCATATATTTT
.	TRBV19	TRBJ1-1	many	CASSDTGGTEAFF	TGTGCCAGTAGCGACACGGGGGGCACTGAAGCTTTCTTT
.	TRBV18	TRBJ2-7	few	CASSPPARQSYEQYF	TGTGCCAGCTCACCACCGGCAAGGCAGAGCTACGAGCAGTACTTC
.	TRBV10-3	TRBJ2-7	many	CAISEPWEQPEQYF	TGTGCCATCAGTGAGCCCTGGGAACAGCCTGAGCAGTACTTC
TRBD2	TRBV4-2	TRBJ2-5	many	CASSQGEREAETQYF	TGTGCCAGCAGCCAAGGTGAGCGGGAGGCGGAGACCCAGTACTTC
.	TRBV7-9	TRBJ1-1	many	CASRDGQITEAFF	TGTGCCAGCAGGGATGGACAGATCACTGAAGCTTTCTTT
.	TRBV20-1	TRBJ1-1	many	CSASIPLNTEAFF	TGCAGTGCTAGTATCCCTTTGAACACTGAAGCTTTCTTT
.	TRBV7-9	TRBJ1-1	.	CASREDGNTEAFF	TGTGCCAGCAGAGAGGACGGGAACACTGAAGCTTTCTTT
TRBD2	TRBV28	TRBJ2-1	many	CASSGMGLAGFF	TGTGCCAGCAGTGGAATGGGACTAGCGGGGTTCTTC
TRBD1	TRBV28	TRBJ1-6	.	CASSKMGQNNSPLHF	TGTGCCAGCAGTAAAATGGGACAGAACAATTCACCCCTCCACTTT
.	TRBV15	TRBJ2-3	many	CATSRYVLGASTDTQYF	TGTGCCACCAGCAGATACGTTTTGGGGGCCAGCACAGATACGCAGTATTTT
.	TRBV24-1	TRBJ2-1	few	CATSDCGLGPNPSPYNEQFF	TGTGCCACCAGTGATTGCGGGTTAGGCCCAAACCCTAGTCCTTACAATGAGCAGTTCTTC
.	TRBV3-1	TRBJ2-7	many	CASSQVRLREQYF	TGTGCCAGCAGCCAAGTGAGACTACGCGAGCAGTACTTC